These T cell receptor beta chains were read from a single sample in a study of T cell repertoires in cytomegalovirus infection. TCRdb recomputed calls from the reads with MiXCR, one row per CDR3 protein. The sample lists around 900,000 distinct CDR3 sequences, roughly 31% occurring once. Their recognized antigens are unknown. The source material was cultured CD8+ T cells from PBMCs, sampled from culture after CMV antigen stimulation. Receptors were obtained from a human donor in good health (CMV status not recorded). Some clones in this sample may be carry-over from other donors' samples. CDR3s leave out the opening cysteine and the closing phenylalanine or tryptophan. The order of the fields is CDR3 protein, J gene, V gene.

CDR3: ASSKWVDSGRATNEKLF
J: TRBJ1-4
V: TRBV2

CDR3: ATSELAGGATQY
J: TRBJ2-3
V: TRBV24-1

CDR3: ASSYSGVKTEAF
J: TRBJ1-1
V: TRBV6-5

CDR3: ASSLDPGLRGANVLT
J: TRBJ2-6
V: TRBV7-6

CDR3: AIRMGQNSNQPQH
J: TRBJ1-5
V: TRBV10-3

CDR3: ASSEEWNEQF
J: TRBJ2-1
V: TRBV25-1

CDR3: ASSDRGRGFGITEAF
J: TRBJ1-1
V: TRBV6-1

CDR3: ASSPTWDRGSYT
J: TRBJ1-2
V: TRBV7-6

CDR3: ASSLSARGHSGANVLT
J: TRBJ2-6
V: TRBV12-3/TRBV12-4

CDR3: AISKLIDSRGDYEQY
J: TRBJ2-7
V: TRBV10-3

CDR3: ASSLFGGSTDTQY
J: TRBJ2-3
V: TRBV7-2

CDR3: ASSLRGPEYNEQF
J: TRBJ2-1
V: TRBV28

CDR3: ASSLEPPDREDSEKLF
J: TRBJ1-4
V: TRBV11-2

CDR3: ASSYDPSWRTDTQY
J: TRBJ2-3
V: TRBV6-5

CDR3: ASSHAGTGGTNTGELF
J: TRBJ2-2
V: TRBV4-2

CDR3: ASRDPVENGGRVENTGELF
J: TRBJ2-2
V: TRBV7-9

CDR3: ASRRLGSFDNYGYT
J: TRBJ1-2
V: TRBV7-8

CDR3: ASSFRGKSNQPQH
J: TRBJ1-5
V: TRBV27

CDR3: AIRTGATYNEQF
J: TRBJ2-1
V: TRBV10-3

CDR3: ASSLWQENGYT
J: TRBJ1-2
V: TRBV5-1

CDR3: ASSLATGIGIANYGYT
J: TRBJ1-2
V: TRBV7-6

CDR3: ASSERPVNEQF
J: TRBJ2-1
V: TRBV6-2/TRBV6-3

CDR3: ASSPVGGRWETQY
J: TRBJ2-5
V: TRBV12-3/TRBV12-4

CDR3: ASSYERGAKNIQY
J: TRBJ2-4
V: TRBV6-2/TRBV6-3

CDR3: ASSTDTQNSNYGYT
J: TRBJ1-2
V: TRBV13

CDR3: ATSRARQGLETQY
J: TRBJ2-5
V: TRBV15

CDR3: ASTDATNEKLF
J: TRBJ1-4
V: TRBV6-5

CDR3: ATLAGGGNQPQH
J: TRBJ1-5
V: TRBV10-3

CDR3: ASSAGTGTSIAKNIQY
J: TRBJ2-4
V: TRBV9

CDR3: ASSRSGQGAETQY
J: TRBJ2-5
V: TRBV7-9

CDR3: ASSFEVRANTGELF
J: TRBJ2-2
V: TRBV7-6

CDR3: VSTSINGQTNEKLF
J: TRBJ1-4
V: TRBV27

CDR3: ASSYRDTPQH
J: TRBJ1-5
V: TRBV6-2/TRBV6-3

CDR3: ASSFDINEQF
J: TRBJ2-1
V: TRBV6-8

CDR3: ASGPRDRVETQY
J: TRBJ2-5
V: TRBV12-5

CDR3: AIRTPGLGETQY
J: TRBJ2-5
V: TRBV10-3

CDR3: ASSQDQVYDEQF
J: TRBJ2-1
V: TRBV4-1

CDR3: ASSRGTSGDTDTQY
J: TRBJ2-3
V: TRBV3-1

CDR3: ASSLVSQSTDTQY
J: TRBJ2-3
V: TRBV7-2

CDR3: ASTGGDNSPLH
J: TRBJ1-6
V: TRBV7-9

CDR3: ASSVGDGASYGYT
J: TRBJ1-2
V: TRBV9

CDR3: ASSYSLGAEQPQH
J: TRBJ1-5
V: TRBV6-5

CDR3: ASSTPGTDLWEQY
J: TRBJ2-7
V: TRBV27

CDR3: AKGGRGDQETQY
J: TRBJ2-5
V: TRBV19

CDR3: ASSGTRIGETQY
J: TRBJ2-5
V: TRBV7-8

CDR3: ATRIAGGPIDTQY
J: TRBJ2-3
V: TRBV15

CDR3: SARATNYNEQF
J: TRBJ2-1
V: TRBV20-1

CDR3: ASSIAPVGSPLH
J: TRBJ1-6
V: TRBV19

CDR3: ASRLWTEHSLEQF
J: TRBJ2-1
V: TRBV7-8

CDR3: ASCGTSGGANTGELF
J: TRBJ2-2
V: TRBV5-6

CDR3: ASSYSRTGGFYNEQF
J: TRBJ2-1
V: TRBV6-2/TRBV6-3

CDR3: ASSPTPNPGNTIY
J: TRBJ1-3
V: TRBV4-3

CDR3: ASSTGTPAEQF
J: TRBJ2-1
V: TRBV7-6